This T cell receptor (beta chain) derives from a study of shared clonotypes between healthy human individuals. Deletions cut 1 base from V and 5 bases from J, with 6 bases between. The CDR3 is 13 residues long. Germline V CDR1 and CDR2: SGHAT, FQNNGV. Repertoires were generated with immunoSEQ multiplex PCR, while TCRdb's copy carries only in-frame clones and drops some. The table has just over 2,000,000 clones, 95% seen once. This clone was picked up a small number of times. As yet, its antigen is unknown. Other DNA sequences in this specimen translate into the identical CDR3. Overall study findings and caveats: Naive CD4 clonotypes were shared across a few donors at roughly 5%. Clonotype sharing among donors likely depends on sequencing depth. Rarefaction exposed incomplete sorted-subset sequencing despite large depth.

The chain is built from TRBV11-2 and TRBJ1-5, with D possibly matching TRBD1 (6 bases). The receptor was isolated from a man younger than 35 in good health. The sequenced sample consisted of naive CD4+ T cells sorted from blood. Indicated subset: CD45RA+ positively selected. The CDR3 reads CASSLAGDQPQHF. Written as DNA, the CDR3 is TGTGCCAGCAGCTTAGCAGGGGATCAGCCCCAGCATTTT.